These T cell receptor beta chains were read from a single sample in a study of T cells after somatic rescue of genetic block. TCRdb keeps only in-frame clones here, not all; method: immunoSEQ multiplex PCR. The profile covers tens of thousands of clones, with about 87% appearing a single time and roughly 1.7% taken by the ten largest. The specimen sequenced was peripheral blood mononuclear cells (PBMCs). These receptors all come from a woman younger than 30. CDR3s include the opening cysteine and the closing phenylalanine or tryptophan. The D gene is left open where the match is weak. For some rows the clone size is stated as once, few or many, or as a class when expanded; others skip it.

>.|TRBJ2-5|16|TRBV5-4|.
TGTGCCAGCAGCTTAGGTTCTGTATACAAGTTGGAGACCCAGTACTTC
CASSLGSVYKLETQYF
>.|TRBJ2-3|17|TRBV9|.
TGTGCCAGCAGCGTGGAGAAGGGGGGGAGTAGCACAGATACGCAGTATTTT
CASSVEKGGSSTDTQYF
>.|TRBJ2-3|18|TRBV10-3|TRBD1
TGTGCCATCAGCCCAGGGCAGGGACAGGGGGGCGGCACAGATACGCAGTATTTT
CAISPGQGQGGGTDTQYF
>.|TRBJ1-1|16|TRBV7-6|.
TGTGCCAGCAGCTCTAGTTTCCGCGGCAAAAACACTGAAGCTTTCTTT
CASSSSFRGKNTEAFF
>.|TRBJ1-4|13|TRBV29-1|TRBD1
TGCAGCGTTGCTCAGGGGGCTATTGAAAAACTGTTTTTT
CSVAQGAIEKLFF
>.|TRBJ2-7|13|TRBV7-2|.
TGTGCCAGCAGCATCGGGGCCCCCTACGAGCAGTACTTC
CASSIGAPYEQYF
>.|TRBJ2-4|16|TRBV7-9|TRBD1
TGTGCCAGCAGCGACCGACAGGGGATAGCCAAAAACATTCAGTACTTC
CASSDRQGIAKNIQYF
>.|TRBJ1-2|14|TRBV6-5|.
TGTGCCAGCAGTCCGTGGGACCGGAACTATGGCTACACCTTC
CASSPWDRNYGYTF
>.|TRBJ2-1|15|TRBV4-3|TRBD2
TGCGCCAGCAGCCAAGGGACTAGCGGATACAATGAGCAGTTCTTC
CASSQGTSGYNEQFF
>.|TRBJ2-5|15|TRBV2|TRBD2
TGTGCCAGCAATATAGCGGGAGCGGGGCAAGAGACCCAGTACTTC
CASNIAGAGQETQYF
>few|TRBJ1-5|13|TRBV10-3|.
TGTGCCATCACTTGGGGCTACAATCAGCCCCAGCATTTT
CAITWGYNQPQHF
>medium-sized|TRBJ1-5|14|TRBV7-2|.
TGTGCCAGCAGCCCCGGACGGAGAAATCAGCCCCAGCATTTT
CASSPGRRNQPQHF
>few|TRBJ1-5|14|TRBV5-5|.
TGTGCCAGCAGCTGGGGGGAGGACAATCAGCCCCAGCATTTT
CASSWGEDNQPQHF
>.|TRBJ1-4|16|TRBV9|.
TGTGCCAGCAGCGTAGAAGACGAGGGAGTTTTCGAAAAACTGTTTTTT
CASSVEDEGVFEKLFF
>once|TRBJ2-1|17|TRBV2|.
TGTGCCAGCAGAACAAACCTTCGCGGTAGCTCCTACAATGAGCAGTTCTTC
CASRTNLRGSSYNEQFF
>once|TRBJ2-7|15|TRBV9|.
TGTGCCAGCAGCCCCTCCCCCAGGGTAGATTACGAGCAGTACTTC
CASSPSPRVDYEQYF
>.|TRBJ2-7|14|TRBV30|TRBD1
TGTGCCTGGGAGACCGGGACAGGGATGTACGAGCAGTACTTC
CAWETGTGMYEQYF
>.|TRBJ1-1|14|TRBV29-1|.
TGCAGCGTCCCGACAGGCTTTGTGAACACTGAAGCTTTCTTT
CSVPTGFVNTEAFF
>few|TRBJ2-2|15|TRBV6-1|.
TGTGCCAGCACCCCCTTTTTTGGCTACACCGGGGAGCTGTTTTTT
CASTPFFGYTGELFF
>.|TRBJ2-7|13|TRBV19|.
TGTGCCAGTAGTAAGGCCATTACCTACGAGCAGTACTTC
CASSKAITYEQYF
>.|TRBJ2-7|11|TRBV29-1|.
TGCAGCGTTGTTTCCCTCTACGAGCAGTACTTC
CSVVSLYEQYF
>.|TRBJ2-5|14|TRBV28|.
TGTGCCAGCAGTTTACGAGGGGGTCAAGAGACCCAGTACTTC
CASSLRGGQETQYF
>.|TRBJ2-7|17|TRBV29-1|TRBD2
TGCAGCGTTGAAGTGGTAGCGGGAGGGCTAAGCTCCTACGAGCAGTACTTC
CSVEVVAGGLSSYEQYF
>.|TRBJ2-1|14|TRBV5-6|.
TGTGCCAGCAGCCTAGGAGGGCCAATCAATGAGCAGTTCTTC
CASSLGGPINEQFF
>.|TRBJ1-5|16|TRBV7-9|.
TGTGCCAGCAGCTTAGGTACCGGGATCGGCAATCAGCCCCAGCATTTT
CASSLGTGIGNQPQHF
>.|TRBJ2-7|10|TRBV11-2|.
TGTGCCAGCAGCTTAGAAGAGCAGTACTTC
CASSLEEQYF
>.|TRBJ2-5|15|TRBV11-2|.
TGTGCCAGCAGCTTAGGAGGGGGTGGCCAAGAGACCCAGTACTTC
CASSLGGGGQETQYF
>.|TRBJ2-7|15|TRBV28|TRBD2
TGTGCCAGCAGTTTCTGGGGTAGCGGGAGAAACGAGCAGTACTTC
CASSFWGSGRNEQYF
>once|TRBJ2-7|14|TRBV7-9|.
TGTGCCAGCAGCCCAGAGCGGCGGGGCCACGAGCAGTACTTC
CASSPERRGHEQYF
>.|TRBJ1-2|14|TRBV2|.
TGTGCCAGCAGTGCCCAGGACAGACCCGGGGGCTACACCTTC
CASSAQDRPGGYTF
>few|TRBJ1-1|13|TRBV2|.
TGTGCCAGCAATCCCGGGAGGGGATCTGAAGCTTTCTTT
CASNPGRGSEAFF
>.|TRBJ2-7|16|TRBV5-4|TRBD2
TGTGCCAGCAGCCCTGGGGGGACTAGCCTCTCCTACGAGCAGTACTTC
CASSPGGTSLSYEQYF
>.|TRBJ1-4|15|TRBV18|TRBD1
TGTGCCAGCTCACCAAGCGGGACAGGGGGCGAAAAACTGTTTTTT
CASSPSGTGGEKLFF
>.|TRBJ2-7|14|TRBV7-9|TRBD1
TGTGCCAGCAGCCTTATACAGGGGGCGGGGGAGCAGTACTTC
CASSLIQGAGEQYF
>.|TRBJ1-1|13|TRBV6-5|TRBD1
TGTGCCAGCAGCGGACAGGGTTTTCTGGAAGCTTTCTTT
CASSGQGFLEAFF
>.|TRBJ1-1|14|TRBV7-9|TRBD1
TGTGCCAGCAGTGAGACAGGGGCGAACACTGAAGCTTTCTTT
CASSETGANTEAFF
>.|TRBJ1-1|14|TRBV4-2|.
TGTGCCAGCAGCCAAGATGGGGTGAACACTGAAGCTTTCTTT
CASSQDGVNTEAFF
>.|TRBJ2-4|16|TRBV5-1|.
TGCGCCAGCAGCTTGGAGGCCAGACTAGCCAAAAACATTCAGTACTTC
CASSLEARLAKNIQYF
>.|TRBJ1-1|16|TRBV5-4|TRBD1
TGTGCCAGCAGCTCCCCCAAGACAGGGGGTGAGGCTGAAGCTTTCTTT
CASSSPKTGGEAEAFF
>.|TRBJ1-1|12|TRBV25-1|.
TGTGCCAGCAGTGAACAAGCTACTGAAGCTTTCTTT
CASSEQATEAFF
>.|TRBJ2-7|14|TRBV7-9|.
TGTGCCAGCAGCTTAGCGGGGGACACCTGGGAGCAGTACTTC
CASSLAGDTWEQYF
>.|TRBJ2-2|15|TRBV5-4|TRBD1
TGTGCCAGCAGCTTGGAACAGGGGGCCGCCGGGGAGCTGTTTTTT
CASSLEQGAAGELFF
>few|TRBJ1-1|15|TRBV9|.
TGTGCCAGCAGCGTAGATGCCAGCTTGAACACTGAAGCTTTCTTT
CASSVDASLNTEAFF
>.|TRBJ1-2|16|TRBV6-5|.
TGTGCCAGCAGTTACTCGTTTAGGGGAGAGTCCTATGGCTACACCTTC
CASSYSFRGESYGYTF
>.|TRBJ1-2|14|TRBV4-1|.
TGCGCCAGCAGCCAAGGGCAGATAAACTATGGCTACACCTTC
CASSQGQINYGYTF
>.|TRBJ1-2|17|TRBV5-6|TRBD1
TGTGCCAGCAAGAATTCAGGACAGGGGGCCTTCGGGAGTGGCTACACCTTC
CASKNSGQGAFGSGYTF
>.|TRBJ2-2|16|TRBV4-2|TRBD2
TGTGCCAGCAGCCAAGCCGGGACTAGCGGGGTCGGGGAGCTGTTTTTT
CASSQAGTSGVGELFF
>.|TRBJ1-2|18|TRBV28|TRBD1
TGTGCCAGCAGTTTATCTATCATGGGGGACAGCACTAACTATGGCTACACCTTC
CASSLSIMGDSTNYGYTF
>.|TRBJ2-1|12|TRBV5-4|.
TGTGCCAGCAGCTCGGTCGGCAATGAGCAGTTCTTC
CASSSVGNEQFF
>.|TRBJ2-2|14|TRBV6-5|TRBD1
TGTGCCAGCCGAGACAGGGGCAACACCGGGGAGCTGTTTTTT
CASRDRGNTGELFF
>.|TRBJ2-7|14|TRBV10-1|TRBD1
TGCGCCAGCAGTGCGGGACAGGGTTTTTACGAGCAGTACTTC
CASSAGQGFYEQYF
>.|TRBJ2-7|12|TRBV11-2|.
TGTGCCAGCAGCCCAAACGGTAACGAGCAGTACTTC
CASSPNGNEQYF
>once|TRBJ2-2|15|TRBV19|TRBD2
TGTGCCAGTAGTATAGCCGGGGGGTTAACCGGGGAGCTGTTTTTT
CASSIAGGLTGELFF
>.|TRBJ2-7|14|TRBV5-6|TRBD1
TGTGCCAGCAGCACGGGACAGAACTTCTACGAGCAGTACTTC
CASSTGQNFYEQYF
>.|TRBJ1-1|14|TRBV27|.
TGTGCCAGCAGTCCGGGGCGACTGGGGACTGAAGCTTTCTTT
CASSPGRLGTEAFF
>.|TRBJ1-5|13|TRBV9|.
TGTGCCAGCAGCGTAGGGGGTCAGCAGCCCCAGCATTTT
CASSVGGQQPQHF
>.|TRBJ2-5|15|TRBV5-1|TRBD1
TGCGCCAGCAGCGCAGCCGGGACAGGGGAAGAGACCCAGTACTTC
CASSAAGTGEETQYF
>.|TRBJ1-2|16|TRBV30|.
TGTGCCTGGAGTGTGGACAGATGGGGGGAGGGCTATGGCTACACCTTC
CAWSVDRWGEGYGYTF